This T cell receptor (beta chain) was profiled in a study of cytomegalovirus exposure and HLA in healthy donors. Method: immunoSEQ multiplex PCR; TCRdb's copy keeps in-frame clones and lacks some. The sample includes about 130,000 clones, nearly 90% seen only once; the top ten take roughly 1.2%. Per the germline V gene, CDR1 is SEHNR and CDR2 is FQNEAQ (reference sequence). The CDR3 has 16 amino acids. J lost 12 bases, V lost 4 bases, and 18 bases had no gene match. This TCR was recovered from a woman younger than 30 in good health and CMV-seronegative. The chain has TRBV7-9 and TRBJ2-3; 8 bases fit TRBD1. Input material: PBMCs. CDR3 nucleotide sequence: TGTGCCAGCAGCTCAACCCAACCTTTATCTCAGGGGGCCCAGTATTTT. Protein: CASSSTQPLSQGAQYF.